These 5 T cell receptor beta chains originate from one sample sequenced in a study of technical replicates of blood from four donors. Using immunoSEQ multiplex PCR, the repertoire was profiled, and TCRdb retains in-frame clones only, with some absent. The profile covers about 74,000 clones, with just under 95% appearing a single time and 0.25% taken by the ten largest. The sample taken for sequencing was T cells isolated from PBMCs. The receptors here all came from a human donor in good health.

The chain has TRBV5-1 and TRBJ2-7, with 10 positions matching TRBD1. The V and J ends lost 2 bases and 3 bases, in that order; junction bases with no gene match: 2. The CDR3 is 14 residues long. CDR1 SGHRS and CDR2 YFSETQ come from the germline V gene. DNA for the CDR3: TGCGCCAGCAGCTTTGGACAGGGGGGCTACGAGCAGTACTTC. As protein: CASSFGQGGYEQYF.

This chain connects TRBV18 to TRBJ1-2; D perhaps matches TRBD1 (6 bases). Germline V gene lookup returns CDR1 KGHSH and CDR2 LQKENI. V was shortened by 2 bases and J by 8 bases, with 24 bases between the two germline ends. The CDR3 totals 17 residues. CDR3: CASSPVTRHRAAEGYTF. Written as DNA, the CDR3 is TGTGCCAGCTCACCAGTCACAAGGCACAGGGCAGCCGAGGGCTACACCTTC.

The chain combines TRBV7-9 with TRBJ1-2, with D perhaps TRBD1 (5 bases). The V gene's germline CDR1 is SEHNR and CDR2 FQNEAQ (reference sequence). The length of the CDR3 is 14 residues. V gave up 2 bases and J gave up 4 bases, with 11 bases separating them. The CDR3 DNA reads TGTGCCAGCAGCTTAACCTCGGGGGGCTATGGCTACACCTTC. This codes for CASSLTSGGYGYTF.

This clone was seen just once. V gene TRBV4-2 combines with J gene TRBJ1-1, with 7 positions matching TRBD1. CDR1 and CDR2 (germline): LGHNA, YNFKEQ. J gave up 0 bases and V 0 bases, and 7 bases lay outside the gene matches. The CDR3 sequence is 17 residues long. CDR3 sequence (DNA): TGTGCCAGCAGCCAAGACGGGACGGGACAGATGAACACTGAAGCTTTCTTT. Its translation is CASSQDGTGQMNTEAFF.

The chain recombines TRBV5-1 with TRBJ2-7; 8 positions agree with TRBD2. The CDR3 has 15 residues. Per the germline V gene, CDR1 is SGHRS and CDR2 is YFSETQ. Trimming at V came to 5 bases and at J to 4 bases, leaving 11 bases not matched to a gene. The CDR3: CASSRQDGGGYEQYF. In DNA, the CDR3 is TGCGCCAGCAGTCGACAGGACGGGGGGGGGTACGAGCAGTACTTC.